A single sample gave rise to the 2 T cell receptor beta chains below, sequenced in a study of T cell repertoires in cytomegalovirus infection. TCRdb re-analysed the reads in MiXCR, keeping a single row per CDR3 protein. The sample holds approximately 350,000 distinct CDR3 sequences, around a third seen once. Their recognized antigens are unknown. The input for sequencing was cultured PBMCs, taken from culture after CMV antigen stimulation. These receptor sequences come from a human donor in good health (CMV status not recorded). Some clones in this sample may be carry-over from other donors' samples.

This clonotype is a singleton in its sample. The chain carries TRBV19 and TRBJ2-7; the match to TRBD2 covers 10 bases. Per germline, CDR1 LNHDA and CDR2 SQIVND (reference sequence). There are 14 residues in the CDR3. The trim removed 3 bases at V and 4 bases at J, leaving 3 bases unmatched. This chain's CDR3 is CASSMGLARYEQYF. Here the CDR3 DNA reads TGTGCCAGTAGTATGGGACTAGCGCGGTACGAGCAGTACTTC.

The chain couples TRBV11-2 to TRBJ2-2; D is unclear. Trimming pared 0 bases from V and 6 bases from J, leaving 11 bases between. The germline gives CDR1 SGHAT, CDR2 FQNNGV. The CDR3 runs to 15 residues. CDR3 protein: CASSLEAGMAGELFF. The CDR3 bases are TGTGCCAGCAGCTTAGAAGCAGGAATGGCCGGGGAGCTGTTTTTT.